Below are 25 T cell receptor beta chains sequenced from a single sample in a study of OX40 agonist ivuxolimab in advanced cancers. TCRdb's table, derived via immunoSEQ multiplex PCR, lists solely in-frame clones and lacks some. The data contain about 46,000 clones, 77% of them singletons. The starting material was CD4+ or CD8+ T cells sorted from blood, obtained in a trial of the OX40 agonist ivuxolimab. The receptors were gathered from an adult with an advanced solid tumor such as melanoma, head and neck, liver or kidney cancer.

In its sample, this clone was seen once. CDR3: CASTTAGTGFRYTF. The CDR3 nucleotides read TGTGCCAGTACCACAGCCGGGACAGGTTTTCGCTACACCTTC. The chain carries TRBV19 and TRBJ1-2, with 8 bases lining up with TRBD1. This CDR3 has 14 residues. Germline assignment: CDR1 LNHDA and CDR2 SQIVND (reference sequence). Germline trimming cut 7 bases from V and 9 bases from J; bases unmatched to any gene: 13.

The rearrangement uses TRBV23-1 and TRBJ2-3; D might be TRBD2 (6 bases). TRBV23-1 is an ORF, and what it does is uncertain. The V end lost 7 bases, the J end lost 2 bases, and 19 bases lay between the germline ends. The CDR3 is 16 residues long. The CDR3 protein is CASTNQRVPSTDTQYF. The CDR3 DNA reads TGCGCCAGCACAAATCAGCGGGTCCCGTCCACAGATACGCAGTATTTT.

This chain connects TRBV28 to TRBJ2-7; D possibly matches TRBD1 or TRBD2 (5 bases each). This CDR3 is 14 amino acids long. Trimming left V 5 bases short and J 3 bases short, with 14 bases between. The germline CDR1 and CDR2 sequences are MDHEN and SYDVKM. The CDR3 nucleotides read TGTGCCAGCAGTCTCCCGGGACCGATCTACGAGCAGTACTTC. This encodes CASSLPGPIYEQYF.

The chain is built from TRBV4-1 and TRBJ2-7; 7 bases are a match to TRBD2. The germline V gene encodes CDR1 MGHRA and CDR2 YSYEKL. The CDR3 is 16 residues long. The J segment lost 3 bases and the V segment lost 1 base, leaving 9 bases of the junction unmatched. CDR3 DNA sequence: TGCGCCAGCAGCCAAGGTGTTAGCGGGTCCATCTACGAGCAGTACTTC. Protein: CASSQGVSGSIYEQYF.

The chain couples TRBV18 to TRBJ2-1, with 10 positions matching TRBD2. The ends lost 5 bases at V and 6 bases at J; junction bases unmatched: 7. The CDR3 sequence is 15 residues long. Germline V gene sequence: CDR1 KGHSH, CDR2 LQKENI. The CDR3 DNA reads as TGTGCCAGCTCAGCCGGGACTAGCGTAGCCAATGAGCAGTTCTTC. Residues: CASSAGTSVANEQFF. The whole variable domain, remainder taken from reference TRBV18 and TRBJ2-1, is NAGVMQNPRHLVRRRGQEARLRCSPMKGHSHVYWYRQLPEEGLKFMVYLQKENIIDESGMPKERFSAEFPKEGPSILRIQQVVRGDSAAYFCASSAGTSVANEQFFGPGTRLTVL.

The chain uses TRBV4-1 and TRBJ1-5; a weak D match, TRBD1 (6 bases). Per the germline V gene, CDR1 is MGHRA and CDR2 is YSYEKL. This CDR3 has 15 residues. V lost 1 base and J 12 bases, leaving 19 bases between the germline ends. CDR3 coding DNA: TGCGCCAGCAGCCAAGGGGGTTCGGGGGGCTCTTACCAGCATTTT. Translating gives CASSQGGSGGSYQHF.

The chain recombines TRBV4-1 with TRBJ2-7, with D perhaps being TRBD1 or TRBD2 (6 bases each). Trimming took 1 base from V and 2 from J, leaving 12 bases between them. CDR3 length: 15 amino acids. Germline V CDR1 and CDR2: MGHRA, YSYEKL. CDR3 nucleotides: TGCGCCAGCAGCCAAGTTGCGGGACATCCCTACGAGCAGTACTTC. Translated: CASSQVAGHPYEQYF.

The CDR3 loop reads CASSLPTGRQETQYF. The CDR3 nucleotides read TGTGCCAGCAGCTTACCGACAGGGCGTCAAGAGACCCAGTACTTC. The chain combines TRBV7-6 with TRBJ2-5, with 7 bases lining up with TRBD1. The CDR3 consists of 15 residues. CDR1 and CDR2 (germline): SGHVS, FNYEAQ. The V segment lost 2 bases and the J segment 2 bases; nucleotides outside the gene matches: 5.

This chain connects TRBV27 to TRBJ2-3; 7 bases fit TRBD2. Germline V gives CDR1 MNHEY, CDR2 SMNVEV (reference sequence). V was clipped by 4 bases and J by 3 bases; unmatched bases: 10. This CDR3 has 16 residues. The CDR3, as DNA: TGTGCCAGCAGTTCACCTGTGAGGGAGGGAACAGATACGCAGTATTTT. Encoded protein: CASSSPVREGTDTQYF.

This clone was observed a handful of times. This chain uses TRBV28 with TRBJ1-2; no definite D call. Germline V lookup: CDR1 MDHEN, CDR2 SYDVKM. V shed 6 bases and J shed 5 bases, with 22 bases lying between them. This CDR3 comprises 16 residues. CDR3 protein: CASSLGLRSFGYGYTF. The CDR3 region has the DNA TGTGCCAGCAGCCTCGGTTTGAGATCCTTTGGATATGGCTACACCTTC.

This clone was recorded once. In DNA, the CDR3 is TGTGCCAGCAGTTTATCCGTCGGACAGGGATCCTATGGCTACACCTTC. It codes for CASSLSVGQGSYGYTF. V and J are TRBV27 and TRBJ1-2; 8 positions match TRBD1. V was pared by 0 bases and J by 4 bases, with 7 bases of the junction left unmatched. In germline, CDR1 is MNHEY, CDR2 SMNVEV (reference sequence). The CDR3 has 16 residues.

The J gene is TRBJ1-5, the V gene TRBV14; D is possibly TRBD1 (6 bases). The CDR3 loop spans 16 amino acids. Germline values: CDR1 SGHDN, CDR2 FVKESK. Trimming stripped 2 bases from V and 4 bases from J, with 15 bases between. The CDR3 coding sequence is TGTGCCAGCAGCCAATCTGGGGGGCAGCCAAATCAGCCCCAGCATTTT. This encodes CASSQSGGQPNQPQHF. The variable domain in full, with the rest retrieved from reference TRBV14 and TRBJ1-5, is EAGVTQFPSHSVIEKGQTVTLRCDPISGHDNLYWYRRVMGKEIKFLLHFVKESKQDESGMPNNRFLAERTGGTYSTLKVQPAELEDSGVYFCASSQSGGQPNQPQHFGDGTRLSIL.

V and J are TRBV19 and TRBJ1-1; the D gene is possibly TRBD1 (5 bases). This CDR3 has 14 amino acids. V was pared by 1 base and J by 4 bases, with 10 bases between. Looked up from germline, CDR1 is LNHDA and CDR2 is SQIVND (reference sequence). In DNA, the CDR3 is TGTGCCAGTAGTATAGTCGGGGGAGCCACTGAAGCTTTCTTT. Translating gives CASSIVGGATEAFF.

V usage is TRBV11-2 and J usage is TRBJ2-3; D perhaps matches TRBD2 (5 bases). The CDR3 loop spans 16 amino acids. Between the trimmed V and J ends, which lost 3 bases and 7 bases, there was a span of 20 bases. CDR1 SGHAT and CDR2 FQNNGV come from the germline V gene. The CDR3 DNA follows: TGTGCCAGCAGCTTCGGACTGGCCGCGGCCCTTAATACGCAGTATTTT. Translated, it gives CASSFGLAAALNTQYF.

The V gene is TRBV7-8, the J gene TRBJ2-5; 9 nucleotides align to TRBD2. Germline values: CDR1 SGHVS, CDR2 FQNEAQ. This CDR3 has 16 amino acids. Unmatched junction bases numbered 9, after V lost 2 bases and J lost 5 bases. The chain's CDR3 is CASSLRLAGGGETQYF. CDR3 sequence (DNA): TGTGCCAGCAGCTTACGGTTGGCGGGAGGGGGGGAGACCCAGTACTTC.

This sequence joins TRBV12-5 and TRBJ1-6; the D gene is possibly TRBD1 (5 bases). Germline CDR1 is LGHNT and CDR2 is FRNRAP. There are 14 residues in the CDR3. The V gene lost 6 bases and the J gene lost 5 bases, with 11 bases spanning the gap. The CDR3 loop reads CASGFGGDNSPLHF. The CDR3 DNA is TGTGCTAGTGGGTTCGGGGGGGATAATTCACCCCTCCACTTT.

The chain has TRBV29-1 and TRBJ2-5; 7 bases are a match to TRBD2. The trim removed 6 bases at V and 5 bases at J, leaving 6 bases unmatched. Germline loops: CDR1 SQVTM, CDR2 ANQGSEA. The CDR3 loop spans 12 amino acids. CDR3 DNA: TGCAGCGTGCGACTAGCCGGTGAGACCCAGTACTTC. It specifies CSVRLAGETQYF.

This clone was recorded only once. The chain carries TRBV2 and TRBJ2-3; 8 positions agree with TRBD2. After removal of 8 bases from V and 6 bases from J, the junction contained 10 bases not matched to a gene. Germline V gene sequence: CDR1 SNHLY, CDR2 FYNNEI. The CDR3 length is 14 residues. In DNA form, the CDR3 reads TGTGCCAGCGTAGACACTAGCGGAGGGGATACGCAGTATTTT. It yields the protein CASVDTSGGDTQYF.

This chain uses TRBV7-3 with TRBJ2-1; 9 bases are shared with TRBD2. V dropped 4 bases and J dropped 0; count of bases not matched to a gene: 7. This CDR3 is built from 17 residues. Germline values: CDR1 SGHTA, CDR2 FQGTGA. CDR3 loop: CASSSGGSGSSYNEQFF. The DNA for the CDR3 is TGTGCCAGCAGCTCCGGGGGTAGCGGGAGCTCCTACAATGAGCAGTTCTTC.

V gene TRBV5-1 combines with J gene TRBJ2-1; TRBD2 matches 7 bases. The CDR3 extends over 15 amino acids. Germline CDR1 and CDR2: SGHRS and YFSETQ. V lost 1 base, J lost 8 bases, and 9 bases stayed unmatched. CDR3 DNA sequence: TGCGCCAGCAGCTTGTTTGGCGGGAGTGGCTATGAGCAGTTCTTC. Its translation is CASSLFGGSGYEQFF.

The chain couples TRBV19 to TRBJ2-1; tentative D call: TRBD2 (6 bases). This CDR3 comprises 15 residues. Germline V gene lookup returns CDR1 LNHDA and CDR2 SQIVND (reference sequence). V lost 1 base and J 4 bases, leaving 11 bases between the germline ends. The CDR3 bases are TGTGCCAGTAGTATAGGAGGCGGGAATTACAATGAGCAGTTCTTC. This sequence encodes CASSIGGGNYNEQFF.

The genes are TRBV7-3 and TRBJ2-1; no reliable D call. Germline-derived CDR1 and CDR2 are SGHTA and FQGTGA. The CDR3 is made up of 13 amino acids. The V end was cut by 5 bases, the J end by 8 bases, with 13 bases between. CDR3 DNA: TGTGCCAGCAGCCGTCTCGTATGGGATGAGCAGTTCTTC. Residues: CASSRLVWDEQFF.

The chain uses TRBV5-5 and TRBJ1-1; D not certain. The germline V and J ends were trimmed by 0 bases and 1 base, with 10 bases remaining between them. Germline CDR1 SGHKS, CDR2 YYEKEE (reference sequence). This CDR3 spans 15 amino acids. The CDR3, as DNA: TGTGCCAGCAGCTTGGTCAAGGGTTGGAACACTGAAGCTTTCTTT. Its translation: CASSLVKGWNTEAFF.

This clone was counted between two and nine times. J is TRBJ1-4 and V is TRBV19; 9 bases are a match to TRBD1. Germline V gives CDR1 LNHDA, CDR2 SQIVND (reference sequence). The CDR3 totals 13 residues. J was trimmed by 6 bases and V by 6 bases; bases with no gene match: 2. The CDR3 DNA sequence: TGTGCCAGTAGCGGACAGGGGCATGAAAAACTGTTTTTT. Its protein product is CASSGQGHEKLFF.

This sequence joins TRBV11-3 and TRBJ2-1, with D perhaps TRBD2 (6 bases). Trimming removed 0 bases from V and 10 bases from J, with 13 bases in between. The CDR3 consists of 14 residues. CDR1 is SGHNT and CDR2 is YENEEA in the germline V gene. In DNA, the CDR3 is TGTGCCAGCAGCTTAGATCCGGGAGCAGGGGAGCAGTTCTTC. Protein sequence: CASSLDPGAGEQFF.